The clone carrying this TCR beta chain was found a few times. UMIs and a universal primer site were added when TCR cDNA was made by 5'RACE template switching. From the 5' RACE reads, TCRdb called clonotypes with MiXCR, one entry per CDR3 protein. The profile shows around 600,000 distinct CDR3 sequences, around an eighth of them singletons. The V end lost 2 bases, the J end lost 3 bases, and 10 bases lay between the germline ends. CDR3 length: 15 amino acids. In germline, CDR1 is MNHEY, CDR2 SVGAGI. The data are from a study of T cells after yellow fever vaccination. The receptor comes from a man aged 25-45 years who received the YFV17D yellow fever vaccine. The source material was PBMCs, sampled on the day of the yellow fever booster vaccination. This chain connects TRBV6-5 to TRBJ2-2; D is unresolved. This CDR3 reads CASSYESRDTGELFF. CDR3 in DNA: TGTGCCAGCAGTTACGAATCTAGGGACACCGGGGAGCTGTTTTTT.